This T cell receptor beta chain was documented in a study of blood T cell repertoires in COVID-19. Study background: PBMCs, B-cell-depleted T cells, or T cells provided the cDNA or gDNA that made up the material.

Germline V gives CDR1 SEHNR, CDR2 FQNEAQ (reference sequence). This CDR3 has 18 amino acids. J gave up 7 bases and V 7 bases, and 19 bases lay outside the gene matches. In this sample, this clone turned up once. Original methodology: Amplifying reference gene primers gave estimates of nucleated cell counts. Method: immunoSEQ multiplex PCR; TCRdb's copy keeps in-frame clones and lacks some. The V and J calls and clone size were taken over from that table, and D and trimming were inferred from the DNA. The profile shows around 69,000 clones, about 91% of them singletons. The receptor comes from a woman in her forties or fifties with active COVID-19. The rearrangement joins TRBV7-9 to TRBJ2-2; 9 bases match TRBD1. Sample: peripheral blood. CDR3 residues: CASTPRLRDREGIGELFF. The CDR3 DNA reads TGTGCCAGCACCCCTCGACTCCGGGACAGGGAAGGCATCGGGGAGCTGTTTTTT.